This note documents a single TCR beta chain sequence. Antigen specificity is unknown. CDR1 is SGHRS and CDR2 is YFSETQ in the germline V gene. The CDR3 runs to 18 residues. The trim removed 3 bases at V and 1 base at J, leaving 11 bases unmatched. The record originates from a study of CD8 T cells in ankylosing spondylitis. Study-level results: Seemingly distinctive of ankylosing spondylitis blood was a TCR beta motif formed by eight highly homologous variants.

TCRdb re-called the 5' RACE reads through MiXCR, storing one row per CDR3 protein. The repertoire includes around 220,000 distinct CDR3 sequences, around 18% of them detected once, and approximately 42% sits in the top ten. V gene TRBV5-1 combines with J gene TRBJ2-2; 8 nucleotides match TRBD2. The sequenced material came from blood, either unsorted or a sorted T cell fraction (not recorded which). This clonotype was obtained from a male donor with ankylosing spondylitis. CDR3 nucleotide sequence: TGCGCCAGCAGCTACCGGGATAGCCTAGCGGGGAACACCGGGGAGCTGTTTTTT. Its translation is CASSYRDSLAGNTGELFF.